The rows below give T cell receptor beta chains drawn from one sample of a study of cytomegalovirus exposure and HLA in healthy donors. The assay was immunoSEQ multiplex PCR, and TCRdb's table has in-frame clones only and misses some. The sample lists some 200,000 clones, approximately 85% occurring once. Sequenced input: PBMCs. All receptors derive from a woman aged 35 to 49 in good health and CMV-seronegative. Each CDR3 is given with its conserved first and last residue. A D gene is named only where the DNA matches it firmly. Clone size is given for some rows only: seen once, a few or many times, or a class if the clone is expanded.

>.|TRBJ2-7|TRBD2|TRBV19
TGTGCCAGCGGTGGGGGGGGCTACGAGCAGTACTTC
CASGGGGYEQYF
>.|TRBJ2-3|TRBD2|TRBV7-2
TGTGCCAGCAAGGTATCGGGACTAGTAACAGATACGCAGTATTTT
CASKVSGLVTDTQYF
>.|TRBJ2-7|TRBD1|TRBV5-1
TGCGCCAGCAGCTGGGGGGACAGGCCGCTTAATGGGAACGAGCAGTACTTC
CASSWGDRPLNGNEQYF
>.|TRBJ2-3|TRBD2|TRBV10-3
TGTGCCATCAGTGACCTAGCGGGAGTTCGTCAAGATACGCAGTATTTT
CAISDLAGVRQDTQYF
>.|TRBJ2-1|TRBD1|TRBV10-3
TGTGCCATCAGTGAACAGGGGGTAGGTGAGCAGTTCTTC
CAISEQGVGEQFF
>.|TRBJ2-5|TRBD2|TRBV5-1
TGCGCCAGCAGCCCACTAGCGCCCTTACCTCGTACTGAGACCCAGTACTTC
CASSPLAPLPRTETQYF
>.|TRBJ2-2|TRBD1|TRBV6-5
TGTGCCAGCAGCGACAGGGATCTGGCCGGGGAGCTGTTTTTT
CASSDRDLAGELFF
>.|TRBJ1-2|.|TRBV27
TGTGCCAGCAGCCGGACCCCAACAGGTCAATGGGGCTACACCTTC
CASSRTPTGQWGYTF
>few|TRBJ2-2|.|TRBV7-3
TGTGCCAGCAGCTTAACGGAGTACAGGAGCACCGGGGAGCTGTTTTTT
CASSLTEYRSTGELFF
>.|TRBJ2-3|TRBD2|TRBV30
TGTGCCTGGAGTTTGATGGCTAGCGGGAGTGATACGCAGTATTTT
CAWSLMASGSDTQYF
>.|TRBJ1-5|TRBD1|TRBV5-5
TGTGCCAGCAGCTTGCAATACAGGGGGCAGAGTCAGCCCCAGCATTTT
CASSLQYRGQSQPQHF
>.|TRBJ1-1|.|TRBV27
TGTGCCAGCTCGTTAGCATCGTGGACTGAAGCTTTCTTT
CASSLASWTEAFF
>.|TRBJ2-7|TRBD1|TRBV4-1
TGCGCCAGCAGCCAAGCAAGCCAGGGGGTCTACGAGCAGTACTTC
CASSQASQGVYEQYF
>.|TRBJ1-5|.|TRBV28
TGTGCCAGCAGTTCCTGGCCTCGGGGGGAGGGCAATCAGCCCCAGCATTTT
CASSSWPRGEGNQPQHF
>.|TRBJ1-5|TRBD1|TRBV7-9
TGTGCCAGCAGCTCGAGGGGGGACAGTTTGAGTCAGCCCCAGCATTTT
CASSSRGDSLSQPQHF
>few|TRBJ2-5|TRBD2|TRBV29-1
TGCAGCGTTGGAACCCTGGGACTAGCGGGAGGGGAGACCCAGTACTTC
CSVGTLGLAGGETQYF
>.|TRBJ2-6|TRBD2|TRBV7-3
TGTGCCAGCAGCCGGCGGGGGGGATTATTGACTGGGGCCAACGTCCTGACTTTC
CASSRRGGLLTGANVLTF
>.|TRBJ2-1|TRBD2|TRBV7-2
TGTGCCAGCAGCCGGGGACTAGCGGGATCCTATGAGCAGTTCTTC
CASSRGLAGSYEQFF
>.|TRBJ1-2|.|TRBV5-1
TGCGCCAGCAGCTTGGACAGCCTTAACTATGGCTACACCTTC
CASSLDSLNYGYTF
>.|TRBJ2-6|.|TRBV28
TGTGCCAGCACCCCTGGGGGGAACTACGTCCTGACTTTC
CASTPGGNYVLTF
>.|TRBJ2-7|TRBD2|TRBV10-1
TGCGCCAGCAGTGAGTCGACGGCTAGCGGACCCTTCTACGAGCAGTACTTC
CASSESTASGPFYEQYF
>.|TRBJ2-1|TRBD2|TRBV27
TGTGCCAGCACCCGAGGGGGGACTAGCTTCAATGAGCAGTTCTTC
CASTRGGTSFNEQFF
>.|TRBJ1-1|.|TRBV7-9
TGTGCCAGCAGCTTAGTTCAGGGATTGGGGTCCGAAGCTTTCTTT
CASSLVQGLGSEAFF
>.|TRBJ2-3|TRBD1|TRBV7-2
TGTGCCAGCAGCCCCGGACAGGCATACACAGATACGCAGTATTTT
CASSPGQAYTDTQYF
>once|TRBJ2-7|.|TRBV5-1
TGCGCCAGCAGCACAAACACAGAAATCGACGAGCAGTACTTC
CASSTNTEIDEQYF
>.|TRBJ2-7|TRBD2|TRBV15
TGTGCCACCAGCAGGGGACTAGCGGGAGTTCTTAGCTACGAGCAGTACTTC
CATSRGLAGVLSYEQYF
>.|TRBJ2-2|.|TRBV5-1
TGCGCCACCAAGGGTGGGAGCCCGAACACCGGGGAGCTGTTTTTT
CATKGGSPNTGELFF
>.|TRBJ1-1|TRBD1|TRBV30
TGTGCCTGGAGTGCCCTAGGGGGCAGGTCGACTGAAGCTTTCTTT
CAWSALGGRSTEAFF
>few|TRBJ1-1|.|TRBV7-9
TGTGCCAGCAGCGGACAAGCGTTGAACACTGAAGCTTTCTTT
CASSGQALNTEAFF
>few|TRBJ1-1|.|TRBV7-2
TGTGCCAGCAGCGGGAGGGGGGTCACTGAAGCTTTCTTT
CASSGRGVTEAFF
>.|TRBJ1-4|.|TRBV30
TGTGCCTGGAGTCAGTTCCAAGTCGCTGAAAAACTGTTTTTT
CAWSQFQVAEKLFF
>.|TRBJ2-1|TRBD1|TRBV19
TGTGCCAGTAGTACAATAGGACCGGGACAGGGGATAGGTGAGCAGTTCTTC
CASSTIGPGQGIGEQFF